This T cell receptor (beta chain) was recovered during a study of T cell repertoires in ileal Crohn's disease. In the study overall: About half of patients got postoperative therapy: approximately 12 thiopurines, 18 anti-TNF.

J lost 8 bases, V lost 3 bases, and 13 bases had no gene match. Germline CDR1 is MNHEY and CDR2 is SMNVEV (reference sequence). The CDR3 is 17 residues long. Of note for this clone: Its matching antigen is unknown.

Profiled with immunoSEQ multiplex PCR; TCRdb holds only in-frame clones, not every one. The sample holds around 7,500 clones, 70% seen once. Patients were adults with ileal or ileocolonic Crohn's disease needing resection. The study, taken as a whole, reports: High-frequency clones were more common in sorted CD8 than CD4 cells. Compared with non-smokers, active smokers at surgery showed more clonal expansions.

The source is an adult with Crohn's disease. This chain joins TRBV27 and TRBJ2-4; 10 bases match TRBD1. The sequenced material came from ileal tissue. CDR3 DNA: TGTGCCAGCAGTTTTTCTCCCGGGACAGGGGCTGGGGACATTCAGTACTTC. It is translated as CASSFSPGTGAGDIQYF.